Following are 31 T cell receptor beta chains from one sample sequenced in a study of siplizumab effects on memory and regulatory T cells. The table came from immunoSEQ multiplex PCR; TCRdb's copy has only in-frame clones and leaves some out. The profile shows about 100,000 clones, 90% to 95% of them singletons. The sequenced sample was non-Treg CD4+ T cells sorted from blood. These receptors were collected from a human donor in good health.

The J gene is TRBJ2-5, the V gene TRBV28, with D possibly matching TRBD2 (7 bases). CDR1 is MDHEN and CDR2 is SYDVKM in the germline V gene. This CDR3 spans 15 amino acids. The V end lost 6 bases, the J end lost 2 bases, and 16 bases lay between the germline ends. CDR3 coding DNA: TGTGCCAGCAGGCTAGGGGGGGCTTGGCAAGAGACCCAGTACTTC. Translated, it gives CASRLGGAWQETQYF.

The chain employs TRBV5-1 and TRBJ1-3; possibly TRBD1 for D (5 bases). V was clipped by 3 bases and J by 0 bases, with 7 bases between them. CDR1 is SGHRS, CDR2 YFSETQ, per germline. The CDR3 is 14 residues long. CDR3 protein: CASSSQGSGNTIYF. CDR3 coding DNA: TGCGCCAGCAGCTCCCAGGGCTCTGGAAACACCATATATTTT.

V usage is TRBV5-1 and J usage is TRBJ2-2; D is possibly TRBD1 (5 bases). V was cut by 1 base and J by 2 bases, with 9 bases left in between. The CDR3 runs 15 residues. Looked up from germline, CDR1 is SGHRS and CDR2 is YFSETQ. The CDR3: CASSLLGVNTGELFF. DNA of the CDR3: TGCGCCAGCAGCTTGTTAGGGGTTAACACCGGGGAGCTGTTTTTT.

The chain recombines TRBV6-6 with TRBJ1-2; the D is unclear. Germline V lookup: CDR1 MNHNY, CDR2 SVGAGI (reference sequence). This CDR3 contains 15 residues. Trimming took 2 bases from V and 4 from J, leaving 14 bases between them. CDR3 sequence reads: CASSYAGSQIYGYTF. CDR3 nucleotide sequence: TGTGCCAGCAGTTACGCTGGGTCCCAGATCTATGGCTACACCTTC.

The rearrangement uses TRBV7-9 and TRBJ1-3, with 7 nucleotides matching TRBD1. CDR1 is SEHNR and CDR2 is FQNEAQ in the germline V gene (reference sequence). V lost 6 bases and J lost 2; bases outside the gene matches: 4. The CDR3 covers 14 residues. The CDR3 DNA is TGTGCCAGCAGGAAACAGGGGCCTGGAAACACCATATATTTT. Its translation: CASRKQGPGNTIYF.

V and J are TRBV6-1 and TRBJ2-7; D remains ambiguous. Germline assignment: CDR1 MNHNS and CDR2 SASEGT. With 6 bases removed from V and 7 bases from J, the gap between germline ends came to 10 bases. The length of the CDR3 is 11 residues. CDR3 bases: TGTGCCAGCAGCGGAAGCTTGGAGCAGTACTTC. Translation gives CASSGSLEQYF.

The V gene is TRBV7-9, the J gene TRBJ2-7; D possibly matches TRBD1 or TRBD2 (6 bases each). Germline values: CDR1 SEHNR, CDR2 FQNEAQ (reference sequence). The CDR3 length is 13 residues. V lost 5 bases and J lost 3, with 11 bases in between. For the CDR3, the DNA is TGTGCCAGCAGCGGGGGGCGGAGCTACGAGCAGTACTTC. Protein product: CASSGGRSYEQYF.

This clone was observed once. CDR3 in DNA: TGCGCCAGCACGCGCGGGAACAATGAGCAGTTCTTC. It encodes CASTRGNNEQFF. The chain joins TRBV10-2 to TRBJ2-1; possibly TRBD2 for D (6 bases). The CDR3 is 12 residues long. V was clipped by 7 bases and J by 5 bases, with 9 bases between them. Germline V gene lookup returns CDR1 WSHSY and CDR2 SAAADI.

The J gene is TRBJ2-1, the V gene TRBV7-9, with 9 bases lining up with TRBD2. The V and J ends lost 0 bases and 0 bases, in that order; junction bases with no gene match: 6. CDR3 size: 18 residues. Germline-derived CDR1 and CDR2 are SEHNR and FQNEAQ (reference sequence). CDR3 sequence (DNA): TGTGCCAGCAGCTTAGCTAGCGGGGGACTGAGCTCCTACAATGAGCAGTTCTTC. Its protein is CASSLASGGLSSYNEQFF.

The CDR3 here is CASSPGTARPNEKLFF. The CDR3 bases are TGTGCCAGTAGTCCTGGGACAGCCAGACCCAATGAAAAACTGTTTTTT. The gene calls are TRBV19 and TRBJ1-4; 7 bases match TRBD1. Germline CDR1 is LNHDA and CDR2 is SQIVND (reference sequence). V dropped 5 bases and J dropped 5; count of bases not matched to a gene: 11. The CDR3 has 16 residues.

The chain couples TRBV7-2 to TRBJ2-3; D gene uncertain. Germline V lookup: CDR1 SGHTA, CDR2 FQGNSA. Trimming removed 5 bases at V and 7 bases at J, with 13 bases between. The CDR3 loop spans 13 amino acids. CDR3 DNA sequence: TGTGCCAGCAGCCGCCCACCAATTAATACGCAGTATTTT. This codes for CASSRPPINTQYF.

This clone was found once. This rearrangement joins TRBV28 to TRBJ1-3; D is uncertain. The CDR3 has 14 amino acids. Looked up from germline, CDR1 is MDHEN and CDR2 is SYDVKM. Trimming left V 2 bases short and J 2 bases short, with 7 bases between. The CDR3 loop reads CASSLTSTGNTIYF. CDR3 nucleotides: TGTGCCAGCAGTTTAACATCGACTGGAAACACCATATATTTT. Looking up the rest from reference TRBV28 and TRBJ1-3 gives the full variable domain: DVKVTQSSRYLVKRTGEKVFLECVQDMDHENMFWYRQDPGLGLRLIYFSYDVKMKEKGDIPEGYSVSREKKERFSLILESASTNQTSMYLCASSLTSTGNTIYFGEGSWLTVV.

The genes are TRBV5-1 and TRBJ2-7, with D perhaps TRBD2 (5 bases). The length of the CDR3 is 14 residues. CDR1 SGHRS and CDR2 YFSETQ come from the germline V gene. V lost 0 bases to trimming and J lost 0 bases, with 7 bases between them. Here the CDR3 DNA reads TGCGCCAGCAGCTTGGGGACTCCCTCCTACGAGCAGTACTTC. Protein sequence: CASSLGTPSYEQYF.

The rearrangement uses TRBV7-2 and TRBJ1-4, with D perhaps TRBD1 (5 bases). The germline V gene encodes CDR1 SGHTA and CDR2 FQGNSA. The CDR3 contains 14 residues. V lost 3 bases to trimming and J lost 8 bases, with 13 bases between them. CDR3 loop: CASSFGQGAEKLFF. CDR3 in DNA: TGTGCCAGCAGCTTCGGCCAGGGTGCCGAAAAACTGTTTTTT.

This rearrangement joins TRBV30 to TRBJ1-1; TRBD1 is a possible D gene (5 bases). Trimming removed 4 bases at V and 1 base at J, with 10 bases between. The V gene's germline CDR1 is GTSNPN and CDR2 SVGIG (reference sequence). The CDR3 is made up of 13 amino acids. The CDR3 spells CAWTIGGNTEAFF. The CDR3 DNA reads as TGTGCCTGGACAATCGGGGGGAACACTGAAGCTTTCTTT.

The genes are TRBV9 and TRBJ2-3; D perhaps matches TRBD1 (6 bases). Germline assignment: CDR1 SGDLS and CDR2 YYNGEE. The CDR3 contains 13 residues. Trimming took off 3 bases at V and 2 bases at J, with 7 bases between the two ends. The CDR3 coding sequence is TGTGCCAGCAGCGACAGGGACACAGATACGCAGTATTTT. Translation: CASSDRDTDTQYF.

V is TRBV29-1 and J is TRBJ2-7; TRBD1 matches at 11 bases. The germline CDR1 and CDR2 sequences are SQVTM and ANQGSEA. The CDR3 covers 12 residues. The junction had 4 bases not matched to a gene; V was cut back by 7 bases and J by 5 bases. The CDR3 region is CSARTGGNEQYF. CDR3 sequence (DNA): TGCAGCGCACGGACAGGGGGCAACGAGCAGTACTTC.

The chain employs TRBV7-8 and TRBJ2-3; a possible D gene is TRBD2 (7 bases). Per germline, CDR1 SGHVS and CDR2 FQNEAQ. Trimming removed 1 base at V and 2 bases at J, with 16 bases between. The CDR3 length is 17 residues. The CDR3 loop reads CASSLVRRGGPTDTQYF. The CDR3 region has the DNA TGTGCCAGCAGCTTAGTTCGCCGCGGGGGCCCCACAGATACGCAGTATTTT.

CDR3: CASSYFLGQPQHF. The CDR3 DNA reads as TGTGCCAGCAGTTACTTTTTAGGTCAGCCCCAGCATTTT. The chain combines TRBV6-6 with TRBJ1-5; D unresolved. Per the germline V gene, CDR1 is MNHNY and CDR2 is SVGAGI (reference sequence). Trimming removed 1 base at V and 6 bases at J, with 7 bases between. This CDR3 region has 13 residues.

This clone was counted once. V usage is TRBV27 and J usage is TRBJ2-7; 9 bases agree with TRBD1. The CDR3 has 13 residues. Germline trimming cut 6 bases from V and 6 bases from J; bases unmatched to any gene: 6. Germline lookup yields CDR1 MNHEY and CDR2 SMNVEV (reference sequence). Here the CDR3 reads CASSGQGSGEQYF. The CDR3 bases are TGTGCCAGCAGCGGACAGGGGTCTGGCGAGCAGTACTTC.

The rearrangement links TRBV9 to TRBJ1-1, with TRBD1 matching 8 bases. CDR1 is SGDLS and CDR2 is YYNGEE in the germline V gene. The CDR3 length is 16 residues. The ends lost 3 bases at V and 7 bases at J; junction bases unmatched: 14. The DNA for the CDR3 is TGTGCCAGCAGCGCTTTTCTCAGGGGGCGCGGAAGTGAAGCTTTCTTT. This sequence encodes CASSAFLRGRGSEAFF.

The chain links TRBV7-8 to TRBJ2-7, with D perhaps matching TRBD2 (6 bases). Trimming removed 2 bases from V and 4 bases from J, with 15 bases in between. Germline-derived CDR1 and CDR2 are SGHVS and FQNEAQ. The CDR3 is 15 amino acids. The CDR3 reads CASSLRREKGYEQYF. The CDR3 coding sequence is TGTGCCAGCAGCTTAAGGAGGGAGAAAGGTTACGAGCAGTACTTC.

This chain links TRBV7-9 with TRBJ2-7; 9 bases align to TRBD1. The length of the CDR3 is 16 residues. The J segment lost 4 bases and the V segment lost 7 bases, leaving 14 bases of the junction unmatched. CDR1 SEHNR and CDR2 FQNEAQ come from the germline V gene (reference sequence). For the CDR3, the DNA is TGTGCCAGCACCAAACCAACAGGGGGCGGTAGGTACGAGCAGTACTTC. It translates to CASTKPTGGGRYEQYF. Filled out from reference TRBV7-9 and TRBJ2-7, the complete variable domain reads DTGVSQNPRHKITKRGQNVTFRCDPISEHNRLYWYRQTLGQGPEFLTYFQNEAQLEKSRLLSDRFSAERPKGSFSTLEIQRTEQGDSAMYLCASTKPTGGGRYEQYFGPGTRLTVT.

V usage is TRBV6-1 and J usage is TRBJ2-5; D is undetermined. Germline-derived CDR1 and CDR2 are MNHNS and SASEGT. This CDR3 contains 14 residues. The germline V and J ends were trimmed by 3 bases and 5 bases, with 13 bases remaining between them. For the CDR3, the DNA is TGTGCCAGCAGTGAGTTGGGGTTGAGGGAGACCCAGTACTTC. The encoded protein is CASSELGLRETQYF.

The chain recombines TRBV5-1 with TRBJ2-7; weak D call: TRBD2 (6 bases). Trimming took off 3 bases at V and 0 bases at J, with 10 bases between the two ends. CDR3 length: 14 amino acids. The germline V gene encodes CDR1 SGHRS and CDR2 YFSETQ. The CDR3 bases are TGCGCCAGCAGCTCATCTAGCGCCTCCTACGAGCAGTACTTC. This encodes CASSSSSASYEQYF.

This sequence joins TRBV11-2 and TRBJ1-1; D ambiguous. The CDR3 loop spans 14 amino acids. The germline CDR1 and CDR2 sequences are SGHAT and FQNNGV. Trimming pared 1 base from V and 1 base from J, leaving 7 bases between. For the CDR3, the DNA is TGTGCCAGCAGCTTAGTTTTAAGGAACACTGAAGCTTTCTTT. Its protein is CASSLVLRNTEAFF.

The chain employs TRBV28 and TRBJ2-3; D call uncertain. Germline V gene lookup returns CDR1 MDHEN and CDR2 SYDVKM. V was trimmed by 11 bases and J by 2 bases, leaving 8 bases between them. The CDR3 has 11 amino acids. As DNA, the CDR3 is TGTGCCTCCAGTACCACAGATACGCAGTATTTT. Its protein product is CASSTTDTQYF.

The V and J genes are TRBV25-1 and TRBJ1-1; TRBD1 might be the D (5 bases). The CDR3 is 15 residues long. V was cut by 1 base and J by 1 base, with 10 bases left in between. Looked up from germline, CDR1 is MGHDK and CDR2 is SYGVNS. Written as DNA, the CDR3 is TGTGCCAGCAGTGAATGGGGGAGGCAGAACACTGAAGCTTTCTTT. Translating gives CASSEWGRQNTEAFF.

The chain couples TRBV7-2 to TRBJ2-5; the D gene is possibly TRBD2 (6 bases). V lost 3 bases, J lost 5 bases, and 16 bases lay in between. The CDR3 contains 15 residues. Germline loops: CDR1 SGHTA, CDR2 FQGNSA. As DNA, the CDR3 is TGTGCCAGCAGCTTGGGCGGGGAGGTTGTGGAGACCCAGTACTTC. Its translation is CASSLGGEVVETQYF.

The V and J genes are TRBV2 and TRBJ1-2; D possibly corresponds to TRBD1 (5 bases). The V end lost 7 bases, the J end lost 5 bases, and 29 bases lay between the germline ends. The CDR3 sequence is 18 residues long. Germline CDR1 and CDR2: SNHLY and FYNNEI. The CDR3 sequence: CASTSPLRAGRVNYGYTF. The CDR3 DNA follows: TGTGCCAGCACCTCTCCCCTCCGCGCGGGCAGGGTAAATTATGGCTACACCTTC.

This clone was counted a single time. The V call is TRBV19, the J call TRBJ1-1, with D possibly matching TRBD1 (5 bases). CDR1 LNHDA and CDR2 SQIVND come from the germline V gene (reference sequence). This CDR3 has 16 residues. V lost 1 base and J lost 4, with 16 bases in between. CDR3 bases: TGTGCCAGTAGTATAGTGATTAAGGGGCGAGGCACTGAAGCTTTCTTT. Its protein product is CASSIVIKGRGTEAFF.